Below, 8 T cell receptor beta chains from the same sample are listed, as sequenced in a study of blood T cell repertoires in COVID-19. Profiling relied on immunoSEQ multiplex PCR, and the TCRdb table lists in-frame clones only, not all of them. There are more than 250,000 clones in the sample; 87% occur only once, and about 5.7% lies in the top ten. The specimen was PBMCs or T cells enriched from blood (not recorded which). These receptors came from a woman aged 35 to 49 who had recovered from COVID-19.

This chain uses TRBV4-3 with TRBJ2-5, with 7 nucleotides matching TRBD1. Per the germline V gene, CDR1 is LGHNA and CDR2 is YSLEER. The trim removed 4 bases at V and 5 bases at J, leaving 7 bases unmatched. This CDR3 is built from 14 residues. In DNA form, the CDR3 reads TGCGCCAGCAGCCTAAACACAGGGGTTGAGACCCAGTACTTC. Protein product: CASSLNTGVETQYF.

The gene calls are TRBV30 and TRBJ1-5; maybe TRBD1 (6 bases). This CDR3 spans 18 amino acids. V lost 2 bases, J lost 5 bases, and 25 bases lay in between. CDR1 is GTSNPN, CDR2 SVGIG, per germline (reference sequence). The CDR3 sequence: CAWSSRHRAHSGDQPQHF. In DNA form, the CDR3 reads TGTGCCTGGAGTAGTAGGCACAGGGCTCACTCCGGAGATCAGCCCCAGCATTTT.

In its sample, this clone was seen a few times. The chain couples TRBV10-3 to TRBJ2-1; D is unresolved. CDR3 length: 11 residues. Trimming took off 8 bases at V and 8 bases at J, with 10 bases between the two ends. Looked up from germline, CDR1 is ENHRY and CDR2 is SYGVKD. This chain's CDR3 is CAISPEHEQFF. The CDR3 DNA is TGTGCCATCTCCCCCGAGCATGAGCAGTTCTTC.

This chain uses TRBV18 with TRBJ2-2, with TRBD1 identical over 7 bases. With V trimmed by 6 bases and J by 1 base, 5 bases remained unmatched. The CDR3 has 15 residues. Germline-derived CDR1 and CDR2 are KGHSH and LQKENI. CDR3 protein: CASSQTGLNTGELFF. The CDR3 nucleotides read TGTGCCAGCTCGCAGACAGGGCTGAACACCGGGGAGCTGTTTTTT.

This chain links TRBV5-1 with TRBJ2-1; perhaps TRBD2 as D (6 bases). The germline V and J ends were trimmed by 4 bases and 8 bases, with 22 bases remaining between them. The CDR3 consists of 16 residues. Germline V gene sequence: CDR1 SGHRS, CDR2 YFSETQ. CDR3 sequence (DNA): TGCGCCAGCAGCATGCCCGGGACTCCAGAAGGGGATGAGCAGTTCTTC. This codes for CASSMPGTPEGDEQFF.

The chain links TRBV27 to TRBJ2-7; 8 bases are a match to TRBD2. Germline V gene lookup returns CDR1 MNHEY and CDR2 SMNVEV (reference sequence). The CDR3 is 15 residues long. V shed 2 bases and J 6 bases; nucleotides not matched to a gene: 9. The CDR3 DNA is TGTGCCAGCAGTTTAATCCGGGAGGGCCCCCTCGAGCAGTACTTC. It translates to CASSLIREGPLEQYF.

The chain joins TRBV9 to TRBJ2-2, with D perhaps matching TRBD2 (5 bases). CDR3 size: 16 residues. Germline V gene lookup returns CDR1 SGDLS and CDR2 YYNGEE. V dropped 4 bases and J dropped 1 base, with 14 bases sitting between them. The CDR3 region is CASSPRASWNTGELFF. Here the CDR3 DNA reads TGTGCCAGCAGCCCTCGGGCTAGCTGGAACACCGGGGAGCTGTTTTTT.

The chain recombines TRBV4-2 with TRBJ2-7; D uncertain. The CDR3 has 14 residues. Trimming removed 0 bases from V and 7 bases from J, with 13 bases in between. Germline V CDR1 and CDR2: LGHNA, YNFKEQ. As DNA, the CDR3 is TGTGCCAGCAGCCAAGAAGGATGGGCCAGTGAGCAGTACTTC. This encodes CASSQEGWASEQYF.